The next 9 T cell receptor beta chains were all read from a single sample in a study of T cells in women clearing cervical HPV infection. Repertoires were generated with immunoSEQ multiplex PCR, while TCRdb's copy carries only in-frame clones and drops some. Recorded for this sample: some 21,000 clones. The sample comprised blood buffy coat. The receptors shown here come from a woman aged 18 to 75 with a cervical HPV16 infection that either progressed to CIN3+ or cleared (not recorded which).

A remark on this clone: Read data end 3 residues before the CDR3 end; the end is taken from the germline J gene. The rearrangement uses TRBV7-6 and TRBJ1-2; D is unclear. The CDR3 is 12 residues long. Germline CDR1 and CDR2: SGHVS and FNYEAQ. The DNA read from the CDR3 is TGTGCCAGCAGCTTGCCGGGGAGTGAC. It specifies CASSLPGSD. The full CDR3 sequence reads CASSLPGSDYTF.

In regard to this clone: The CDR3 is cut off 3 residues early in the read; its end comes from the germline J gene. J is TRBJ1-1 and V is TRBV18, with 8 nucleotides matching TRBD1. CDR3 size: 16 residues. The V gene's germline CDR1 is KGHSH and CDR2 LQKENI. V lost 6 bases and J lost 4; bases outside the gene matches: 13. The CDR3 sequence: CASSLTGAGGSTEAFF. CDR3 DNA (partial): TGTGCCAGCTCCCTCACCGGGGCAGGGGGCAGCACTGAA. The complete variable domain, with remaining parts taken from reference TRBV18 and TRBJ1-1, reads NAGVMQNPRHLVRRRGQEARLRCSPMKGHSHVYWYRQLPEEGLKFMVYLQKENIIDESGMPKERFSAEFPKEGPSILRIQQVVRGDSAAYFCASSLTGAGGSTEAFFGQGTRLTVV.

For this clone: The read falls 3 residues short of the CDR3 end, and the missing part is taken from the germline J gene. The genes are TRBV6-2 or TRBV6-3 and TRBJ2-1; 11 bases line up with TRBD2. The germline V gene has CDR1 MNHEY and CDR2 SVGEGT. The length of the CDR3 is 17 residues. V shed 0 bases, J shed 3 bases, and the junction held 4 bases outside the gene matches. The DNA read from the CDR3 is TGTGCCAGCAGTTACTCGGGACTAGCGGCTGTCTACAATGAG. Amino acids: CASSYSGLAAVYNE. The whole CDR3 protein reads CASSYSGLAAVYNEQFF.

The sequenced CDR3 bases are TGTGCCAGCAGCCATTTGAGGCCGCAAGAGACG. Amino acids: CASSHLRPQET. In full, the CDR3 reads CASSHLRPQETQYF. The chain has TRBV7-9 and TRBJ2-3; D ambiguous. The CDR3 goes on 3 residues after the read ends, and that part is filled in from the germline J gene. Germline V gene data show CDR1 as SEHNR and CDR2 as FQNEAQ (reference sequence). This CDR3 comprises 14 residues.

Worth noting for this clone: The read comes to an end 3 residues before the CDR3 does, leaving the germline J gene to fill in the end. This sequence joins TRBV6-2 or TRBV6-3 and TRBJ1-4; D call uncertain. CDR1 MNHEY and CDR2 SVGEGT come from the germline V gene. The CDR3 covers 15 residues. The covered CDR3 bases are TGTGCCAGCAGATTCAGGAGCTCCTATAATTCACCA. The encoded protein is CASRFRSSYNSP. The whole CDR3 region reads CASRFRSSYNSPLFF.

The CDR3 is CASSPWKDRGTDTQYF. The CDR3 bases that were read are TGTGCCAGCAGCCCCTGGAAGGACAGGGGGACAGATACG. The chain combines TRBV9 with TRBJ2-3; 10 nucleotides align to TRBD1. The read falls 3 residues short of the CDR3 end, and the missing part is taken from the germline J gene. The CDR3 sequence is 16 residues long. Trimming took 4 bases from V and 3 from J; bases not matched to a gene: 8. Germline V CDR1 and CDR2: SGDLS, YYNGEE. The whole variable domain, remainder taken from reference TRBV9 and TRBJ2-3, is DSGVTQTPKHLITATGQRVTLRCSPRSGDLSVYWYQQSLDQGLQFLIQYYNGEERAKGNILERFSAQQFPDLHSELNLSSLELGDSALYFCASSPWKDRGTDTQYFGPGTRLTVL.

Turning to this clone: The read gets to within 3 residues of the CDR3 end, and the germline J gene fills in the rest. The chain carries TRBV20-1 and TRBJ1-2; weak D call: TRBD1 (5 bases). The germline gives CDR1 DFQATT, CDR2 SNEGSKA (reference sequence). This CDR3 region has 14 residues. The germline V and J ends were trimmed by 6 bases and 0 bases, with 14 bases remaining between them. Incomplete CDR3 DNA: TGCAGTGCCCCTCCCCAGGGCTCTAACTATGGC. Its translation: CSAPPQGSNYG. The whole CDR3 region reads CSAPPQGSNYGYTF.

Note on this clone: Coverage ceases 3 residues before the CDR3 finishes, and the germline J gene fills in the end. V and J are TRBV20-1 and TRBJ1-2; no clear D. The CDR3 sequence is 17 residues long. Deletions cut 0 bases from V and 0 bases from J, with 17 bases between. Germline V gene sequence: CDR1 DFQATT, CDR2 SNEGSKA (reference sequence). The CDR3 is CSARDRAVSKTNYGYTF. CDR3 DNA (partial): TGCAGTGCTAGAGATCGAGCGGTTTCTAAAACTAACTATGGC.

As to this clone: The read falls 3 residues short of the CDR3 end, and the missing part is taken from the germline J gene. The rearrangement uses TRBV6-1 and TRBJ1-4; no clear D. Per the germline V gene, CDR1 is MNHNS and CDR2 is SASEGT. This CDR3 is built from 14 residues. CDR3 DNA, as far as it was read: TGTGCCAGCAGTGGAAGAAGCTATAATTCACCA. It yields the protein CASSGRSYNSP. The whole CDR3 sequence reads CASSGRSYNSPLFF.